Each of the 31 T cell receptor beta chains below was sequenced from the same sample in a study of radiation and T cells in renal cell carcinoma. Time point defined: baseline pretreatment blood. Treatment: 15 Gy SBRT to primary tumor, nephrectomy 4 weeks later. The data were produced by immunoSEQ multiplex PCR, yet TCRdb's version contains in-frame clones alone and is incomplete. The sample has roughly 100,000 clones; 82% are singletons. The source material was blood, sampled from a patient whose treatment included radiotherapy and nephrectomy. Every receptor here comes from a man aged 55 to 70 with renal cell carcinoma.

The rearrangement joins TRBV14 to TRBJ2-7; 7 positions agree with TRBD1. Trimming cost V 3 bases and J 3 bases; bases outside gene matches: 5. Germline V gene sequence: CDR1 SGHDN, CDR2 FVKESK. There are 14 residues in the CDR3. This chain's CDR3 is CASSQWDRLYEQYF. The CDR3 DNA sequence: TGTGCCAGCAGCCAGTGGGACAGACTCTACGAGCAGTACTTC.

This clone was observed once. The rearrangement uses TRBV5-4 and TRBJ2-5; 7 positions match TRBD1. This CDR3 region has 14 residues. The V segment lost 4 bases and the J segment 5 bases; nucleotides outside the gene matches: 8. In germline, CDR1 is SGHNT, CDR2 YYREEE (reference sequence). The CDR3 sequence is CASSVLRGRETQYF. DNA for the CDR3: TGTGCCAGCAGCGTCTTAAGGGGGCGGGAGACCCAGTACTTC.

This sequence joins TRBV15 and TRBJ2-2; D is possibly TRBD2 (7 bases). The V end lost 2 bases, the J end lost 6 bases, and 16 bases lay between the germline ends. Germline-derived CDR1 and CDR2 are LNHNV and YYDKDF (reference sequence). CDR3 length: 16 amino acids. The CDR3 loop is CATSRTRGGGAGELFF. The CDR3 DNA is TGTGCCACCAGCAGAACCCGAGGGGGAGGGGCCGGGGAGCTGTTTTTT.

This clone is a singleton in its sample. V and J are TRBV7-2 and TRBJ2-1; TRBD1 matches at 8 bases. CDR1 and CDR2 (germline): SGHTA, FQGNSA. There are 12 residues in the CDR3. The trim removed 5 bases at V and 12 bases at J, leaving 6 bases unmatched. The CDR3 protein is CASSQRTGLQFF. The CDR3 DNA reads TGTGCCAGCAGCCAAAGGACAGGGTTGCAGTTCTTC.

The chain combines TRBV7-7 with TRBJ2-7, with D possibly matching TRBD2 (5 bases). Trimming shortened V by 8 bases and J by 4 bases, and 21 bases separated the two germline ends. Germline CDR1 reads SSHAT; CDR2 reads FNYEAQ (reference sequence). The CDR3 is made up of 15 amino acids. The CDR3: CASSPRVVGIYEQYF. The CDR3 nucleotides read TGTGCCAGCTCTCCGAGGGTCGTCGGGATATACGAGCAGTACTTC.

The chain joins TRBV10-1 to TRBJ1-1; the D gene is possibly TRBD1 (6 bases). CDR1 is WNHNN and CDR2 is SYGVQD in the germline V gene (reference sequence). The ends were cut back, 3 bases at V and 8 bases at J, with 10 bases in the middle. This CDR3 has 12 amino acids. This CDR3 is CASSDVRGEAFF. CDR3 in DNA: TGCGCCAGCAGTGATGTCAGGGGCGAAGCTTTCTTT.

The chain has TRBV29-1 and TRBJ2-1; D is possibly TRBD2 (6 bases). The V end was cut by 4 bases, the J end by 10 bases, with 20 bases between. The CDR3 length is 14 residues. Germline-derived CDR1 and CDR2 are SQVTM and ANQGSEA. CDR3 region: CSVVTGTLDTEQFF. CDR3 DNA sequence: TGCAGCGTTGTAACCGGGACTTTAGATACGGAGCAGTTCTTC.

The chain combines TRBV6-5 with TRBJ1-4; D is possibly TRBD1 (5 bases). Germline V gene data show CDR1 as MNHEY and CDR2 as SVGAGI. This CDR3 spans 15 amino acids. Between the trimmed V and J ends, which lost 6 bases and 0 bases, there was a span of 11 bases. CDR3 region: CASSPGDATNEKLFF. In DNA, the CDR3 is TGTGCCAGCAGCCCGGGGGACGCAACTAATGAAAAACTGTTTTTT.

CDR3 protein: CASSRPTSGRGNEQFF. CDR3 nucleotides: TGCGCCAGCAGCCGACCGACTAGCGGGAGAGGCAATGAGCAGTTCTTC. The chain joins TRBV4-3 to TRBJ2-1; 12 bases fit TRBD2. The germline CDR1 and CDR2 sequences are LGHNA and YSLEER. Germline trimming cut 4 bases from V and 6 bases from J; bases unmatched to any gene: 7. The length of the CDR3 is 16 residues.

The chain carries TRBV29-1 and TRBJ1-4, with a weak D call TRBD1 (6 bases). Germline CDR1 reads SQVTM; CDR2 reads ANQGSEA. Trimming removed 6 bases from V and 13 bases from J, with 12 bases in between. This CDR3 is 10 amino acids long. This CDR3 reads CSVSGDGLFF. The CDR3 bases are TGCAGCGTCTCAGGGGACGGACTGTTTTTT. The whole variable domain, remainder taken from reference TRBV29-1 and TRBJ1-4, is SAVISQKPSRDICQRGTSLTIQCQVDSQVTMMFWYRQQPGQSLTLIATANQGSEATYESGFVIDKFPISRPNLTFSTLTVSNMSPEDSSIYLCSVSGDGLFFGSGTQLSVL.

CDR3 loop: CASSPSALAYEQYF. In nucleotides, the CDR3 is TGTGCCAGTAGTCCCAGCGCCCTAGCCTACGAGCAGTACTTC. The chain couples TRBV19 to TRBJ2-7; no firm D call. This CDR3 is built from 14 residues. Germline CDR1 reads LNHDA; CDR2 reads SQIVND (reference sequence). Deletions cut 5 bases from V and 2 bases from J, with 13 bases between.

The rearrangement joins TRBV4-2 to TRBJ1-5; a weak D match, TRBD1 (5 bases). The germline CDR1 and CDR2 sequences are LGHNA and YNFKEQ. The CDR3 totals 16 residues. V was pared by 0 bases and J by 3 bases, with 12 bases between. The CDR3 region has the DNA TGTGCCAGCAGCCAAGAAACGGGGGGGATCAATCAGCCCCAGCATTTT. It translates to CASSQETGGINQPQHF.

This chain connects TRBV7-2 to TRBJ2-5; TRBD2 agrees at 11 bases. The CDR3 runs 19 residues. CDR1 is SGHTA, CDR2 FQGNSA, per germline. V was pared by 8 bases and J by 6 bases, with 23 bases of the junction left unmatched. CDR3 coding DNA: TGTGCCAGCGTACCCCTAGAAGGATATAGCGGGAGGGCCCCAAAGACCCAGTACTTC. Translating gives CASVPLEGYSGRAPKTQYF.

This clone occurred once. The rearrangement links TRBV5-5 to TRBJ2-7; D is unresolved. Trimming cost V 0 bases and J 0 bases, with 10 bases left between them. Germline values: CDR1 SGHKS, CDR2 YYEKEE (reference sequence). This CDR3 spans 15 amino acids. In DNA form, the CDR3 reads TGTGCCAGCAGCTTGGTGCACCTCAGCTCCTACGAGCAGTACTTC. This translates into CASSLVHLSSYEQYF.

The CDR3 loop is CAIRGLAATGEETQYF. The DNA for the CDR3 is TGTGCCATCAGGGGACTAGCGGCTACCGGGGAAGAGACCCAGTACTTC. The chain uses TRBV10-3 and TRBJ2-5, with TRBD2 identical over 11 bases. Germline trimming cut 6 bases from V and 3 bases from J; bases unmatched to any gene: 9. Per the germline V gene, CDR1 is ENHRY and CDR2 is SYGVKD. The CDR3 has 16 residues.

This chain uses TRBV9 with TRBJ2-5; TRBD2 matches at 7 bases. V trimming: 5 bases; J trimming: 1 base; junction bases outside the gene matches: 5. Germline CDR1 SGDLS, CDR2 YYNGEE. This CDR3 comprises 14 residues. This CDR3 reads CASSRSGTQETQYF. The DNA of the CDR3 is TGTGCCAGCAGTCGGAGCGGGACCCAAGAGACCCAGTACTTC.

The gene calls are TRBV7-2 and TRBJ2-7, with D hard to call. Germline CDR1 reads SGHTA; CDR2 reads FQGNSA. This CDR3 has 14 residues. The V end lost 4 bases, the J end lost 4 bases, and 14 bases lay between the germline ends. CDR3 coding DNA: TGTGCCAGCAGCTCGCAGCGCACCGCATACGAGCAGTACTTC. Protein: CASSSQRTAYEQYF.

The J gene is TRBJ1-2, the V gene TRBV9; 7 bases match TRBD1. CDR1 is SGDLS and CDR2 is YYNGEE in the germline V gene. The CDR3 consists of 14 residues. The trim removed 6 bases at V and 4 bases at J, leaving 9 bases unmatched. The CDR3, as DNA: TGTGCCAGCAAGGAAGGGGGCATCAGCTATGGCTACACCTTC. It yields the protein CASKEGGISYGYTF.

The chain employs TRBV28 and TRBJ2-7; 8 bases fit TRBD1. CDR1 MDHEN and CDR2 SYDVKM come from the germline V gene. This CDR3 has 16 amino acids. V shed 7 bases, J shed 2 bases, and the junction held 13 bases outside the gene matches. The CDR3 DNA sequence: TGTGCCAGCACCTCGTGGACAGGGCCTCTCACCTACGAGCAGTACTTC. It specifies CASTSWTGPLTYEQYF.

The chain combines TRBV5-1 with TRBJ2-5; no clear D gene. Trimming took 4 bases from V and 1 from J, leaving 5 bases between them. There are 12 residues in the CDR3. CDR1 and CDR2 (germline): SGHRS, YFSETQ. CDR3 DNA: TGCGCCAGCAGCGACACCCAAGAGACCCAGTACTTC. Translated: CASSDTQETQYF.

V is TRBV4-3 and J is TRBJ2-1; D not resolved. Germline assignment: CDR1 LGHNA and CDR2 YSLEER. V was trimmed by 0 bases and J by 4 bases, leaving 10 bases between them. This CDR3 has 15 residues. The CDR3 DNA is TGCGCCAGCAGCCAAGAACGGAGTTGGTACAATGAGCAGTTCTTC. It translates to CASSQERSWYNEQFF.

The V gene is TRBV10-1, the J gene TRBJ2-2; no clear D gene. Trimming cost V 4 bases and J 3 bases, with 9 bases left between them. From germline, CDR1 is WNHNN and CDR2 SYGVQD (reference sequence). The CDR3 is 14 residues long. The CDR3 sequence is CASSGSLYTGELFF. For the CDR3, the DNA is TGCGCCAGCAGTGGGAGTCTCTACACCGGGGAGCTGTTTTTT.

The rearrangement links TRBV28 to TRBJ1-5; D uncertain. This CDR3 contains 14 residues. V was trimmed by 3 bases and J by 3 bases, leaving 9 bases between them. Germline CDR1 and CDR2: MDHEN and SYDVKM. The CDR3 is CASSFAGINQPQHF. For the CDR3, the DNA is TGTGCCAGCAGTTTTGCCGGAATCAATCAGCCCCAGCATTTT.

This clone has a count of ten or more. The chain combines TRBV28 with TRBJ2-2; 7 positions agree with TRBD1. After removal of 8 bases from V and 0 bases from J, the junction contained 0 bases not matched to a gene. CDR1 MDHEN and CDR2 SYDVKM come from the germline V gene. The length of the CDR3 is 13 residues. CDR3 region: CASGTANTGELFF. CDR3 coding DNA: TGTGCCAGCGGGACAGCGAACACCGGGGAGCTGTTTTTT.

The V gene is TRBV5-8, the J gene TRBJ1-5; no firm D call. Trimming took off 6 bases at V and 4 bases at J, with 8 bases between the two ends. CDR3 length: 12 amino acids. Germline CDR1 is SGHTS and CDR2 is YDEGEE. The CDR3 region has the DNA TGTGCCAGCACCGTAGGGAATCAGCCCCAGCATTTT. This translates into CASTVGNQPQHF.

The rearrangement joins TRBV6-5 to TRBJ1-6; TRBD1 is a possible D gene (5 bases). Trimming stripped 6 bases from V and 8 bases from J, with 17 bases between. CDR1 and CDR2 (germline): MNHEY, SVGAGI. This CDR3 has 15 residues. The CDR3, as DNA: TGTGCCAGCAGCTTGGGTGGGGGGAGTGATTCACCCCTCCACTTT. Its translation: CASSLGGGSDSPLHF.

The V call is TRBV6-5, the J call TRBJ2-7; D possibly corresponds to TRBD1 (5 bases). This CDR3 has 15 residues. Germline V lookup: CDR1 MNHEY, CDR2 SVGAGI. V was trimmed by 2 bases and J by 2 bases, leaving 13 bases between them. The CDR3 region has the DNA TGTGCCAGCAGTTACGACCGGACACGAGCCTACGAGCAGTACTTC. Its translation: CASSYDRTRAYEQYF.

CDR3 amino acids: CASSPGGGHTDTQYF. CDR3 nucleotide sequence: TGTGCCAGCAGCCCCGGTGGCGGGCACACAGATACGCAGTATTTT. V usage is TRBV7-6 and J usage is TRBJ2-3; D is perhaps TRBD2 (5 bases). The CDR3 totals 15 residues. V was trimmed by 5 bases and J by 2 bases, leaving 14 bases between them. Germline CDR1 SGHVS, CDR2 FNYEAQ. The full variable domain, in which reference TRBV7-6 and TRBJ2-3 provide the parts outside the CDR3, is GAGVSQSPRYKVTKRGQDVALRCDPISGHVSLYWYRQALGQGPEFLTYFNYEAQQDKSGLPNDRFSAERPEGSISTLTIQRTEQRDSAMYRCASSPGGGHTDTQYFGPGTRLTVL.

The chain recombines TRBV19 with TRBJ2-5, with D maybe TRBD2 (5 bases). The CDR3 sequence is 13 residues long. The V and J ends lost 4 bases and 7 bases respectively, with 13 bases between them. CDR1 is LNHDA and CDR2 is SQIVND in the germline V gene (reference sequence). CDR3 sequence: CASSTGEGGTQYF. As DNA, the CDR3 is TGTGCCAGTAGTACTGGAGAGGGTGGGACCCAGTACTTC.

CDR3 sequence reads: CASSTSGRRANTGELFF. Written as DNA, the CDR3 is TGTGCCAGCAGCACTAGCGGGAGGCGCGCGAACACCGGGGAGCTGTTTTTT. This chain links TRBV13 with TRBJ2-2; TRBD2 agrees at 12 bases. Germline CDR1 PRHDT, CDR2 FYEKMQ (reference sequence). Germline trimming cut 5 bases from V and 0 bases from J; bases unmatched to any gene: 4. This CDR3 is 17 amino acids long. The full variable domain, in which reference TRBV13 and TRBJ2-2 provide the parts outside the CDR3, is AAGVIQSPRHLIKEKRETATLKCYPIPRHDTVYWYQQGPGQDPQFLISFYEKMQSDKGSIPDRFSAQQFSDYHSELNMSSLELGDSALYFCASSTSGRRANTGELFFGEGSRLTVL.

V and J are TRBV30 and TRBJ2-2, with 11 bases fitting TRBD2. The germline gives CDR1 GTSNPN, CDR2 SVGIG (reference sequence). This CDR3 is 15 amino acids long. V gave up 4 bases and J gave up 3 bases; unmatched junction bases: 4. The CDR3 DNA follows: TGTGCCTGGACCTCACTAGCGGGAGACACCGGGGAGCTGTTTTTT. Translated, it gives CAWTSLAGDTGELFF.